The subject of this entry is one TCR beta chain. The antigen is undetermined. The data are from a study of CD8 T cells in ankylosing spondylitis. Points from the study as a whole: Characteristic, it appeared, of ankylosing spondylitis blood was a TCR beta motif of 7 or 8 highly homologous variants. In the blood and synovial fluid of reactive arthritis, some motif variants had been previously reported. Reported data indicate significant enrichment of disease-linked clones within matched ankylosing spondylitis synovial fluid.

TCRdb reprocessed the 5' RACE reads via MiXCR and lists one record per CDR3 protein. The table has about 39,000 distinct CDR3 sequences, 10% seen once. Material for sequencing was blood, either unsorted or a sorted T cell fraction (not recorded which). The clonotype was recovered from a male donor with ankylosing spondylitis or in good health (not recorded which).

Here the CDR3 reads CASSQQGALIYGYTF. In nucleotides, the CDR3 is TGTGCCAGCAGCCAACAGGGGGCTTTAATCTATGGCTACACCTTC. V gene TRBV7-2 combines with J gene TRBJ1-2, with 9 bases matching TRBD1. V lost 5 bases, J lost 4 bases, and 8 bases stayed unmatched. Germline CDR1 and CDR2: SGHTA and FQGNSA. The CDR3 is made up of 15 amino acids.